This T cell receptor (beta chain) came from a study of blood T cell repertoires in COVID-19. Assay used: immunoSEQ multiplex PCR; TCRdb lists only in-frame clones, some missing. This table has over 200,000 clones, about 88% appearing once. The source of this sequence is a man aged 60 to 75 who had recovered from COVID-19. The sequenced sample consisted of peripheral blood.

The CDR3 here is CASSFQASGNTIYF. CDR3 nucleotide sequence: TGTGCCAGCAGCTTTCAGGCCTCTGGAAACACCATATATTTT. This chain connects TRBV7-2 to TRBJ1-3; D gene uncertain. Germline V CDR1 and CDR2: SGHTA, FQGNSA. The CDR3 totals 14 residues. The ends were cut back, 3 bases at V and 0 bases at J, with 6 bases in the middle.